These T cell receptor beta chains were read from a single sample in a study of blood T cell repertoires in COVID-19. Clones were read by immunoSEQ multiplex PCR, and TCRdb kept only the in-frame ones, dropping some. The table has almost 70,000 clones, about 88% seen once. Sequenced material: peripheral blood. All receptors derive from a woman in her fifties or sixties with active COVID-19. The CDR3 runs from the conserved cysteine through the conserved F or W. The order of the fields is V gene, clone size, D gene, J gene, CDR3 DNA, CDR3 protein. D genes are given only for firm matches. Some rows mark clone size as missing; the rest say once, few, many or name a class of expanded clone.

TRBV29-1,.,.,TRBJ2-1,TGCAGCGTTGAAGAGGGGAGCTCCTACAATGAGCAGTTCTTC,CSVEEGSSYNEQFF
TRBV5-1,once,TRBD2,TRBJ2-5,TGCGCCAGCAGCTTGGATCCCCGGCCAGCGGGGCGCCAAGAGACCCAGTACTTC,CASSLDPRPAGRQETQYF
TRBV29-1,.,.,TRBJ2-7,TGCAGCGTTCGATCAGGGGAGGGCTCCTACGAGCAGTACTTC,CSVRSGEGSYEQYF
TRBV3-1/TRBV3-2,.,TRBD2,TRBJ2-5,TGTGCCAGCACCATCCGCGGGGGGGGGAGAGAGACCCAGTACTTC,CASTIRGGGRETQYF
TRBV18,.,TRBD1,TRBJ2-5,TGTGCCAGCTTACCAGGGACAGGGGGCCAAAAGACCCAGTACTTC,CASLPGTGGQKTQYF
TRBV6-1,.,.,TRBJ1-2,TGTGCCAGCAGTGAGTGGGAGAACTATGGCTACACCTTC,CASSEWENYGYTF
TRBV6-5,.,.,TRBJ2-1,TGTGCCAGCAGGGGGAGGAATGAGCAGTTCTTC,CASRGRNEQFF
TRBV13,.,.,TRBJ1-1,TGTGCCAGCAGCCCGCGACACGAGAACACTGAAGCTTTCTTT,CASSPRHENTEAFF
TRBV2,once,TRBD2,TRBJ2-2,TGTGCCAGCAGTGAGACTAGCGGGAGGGTTGGCGGGGAGCTGTTTTTT,CASSETSGRVGGELFF
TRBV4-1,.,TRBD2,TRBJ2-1,TGCGCCAGCAGCCTCTCACCGGGACTAGTGGCCTACAATGAGCAGTTCTTC,CASSLSPGLVAYNEQFF
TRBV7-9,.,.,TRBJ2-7,TGTGCCAGCAGCTTTGGAGCGGCCACCTCTGAGGAGCAGTACTTC,CASSFGAATSEEQYF
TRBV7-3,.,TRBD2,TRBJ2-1,TGTGCCAGCAGCCGGACTAGCGGGATTTATAACAATGAGCAGTTCTTC,CASSRTSGIYNNEQFF
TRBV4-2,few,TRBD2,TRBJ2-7,TGTGCCAGCAGCCAACAGTCCGGGACTAGCGGGAACTGGTACGAGCAGTACTTC,CASSQQSGTSGNWYEQYF
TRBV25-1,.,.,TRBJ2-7,TGTGCCAGCAGTGATCTCGGGGTTCGGTACTTC,CASSDLGVRYF
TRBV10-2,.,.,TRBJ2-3,TGCGCCAGCAGTGAGTCCGTAGTTAGCACAGATACGCAGTATTTT,CASSESVVSTDTQYF
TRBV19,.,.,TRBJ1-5,TGTGCCAGTAGTATAGATCGCAGGGAGCGGGTGCCCCAGCATTTT,CASSIDRRERVPQHF
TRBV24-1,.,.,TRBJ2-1,TGTGCCACCAGTGATCCCCCAGGGGTCAATGAGCAGTTCTTC,CATSDPPGVNEQFF
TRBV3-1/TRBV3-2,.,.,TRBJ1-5,TGTGCCAGCAGCCAAGATCGCGATCAGCCCCAGCATTTT,CASSQDRDQPQHF
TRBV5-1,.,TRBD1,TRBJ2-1,TGCGCCAGCAGTCGGGACAGGGTGTTTGAGCAGTTCTTC,CASSRDRVFEQFF
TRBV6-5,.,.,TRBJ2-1,TGTGCCAGCCGTATAGCGGATTCCTCCTACAATGAGCAGTTCTTC,CASRIADSSYNEQFF